The T cell receptor beta chain described here comes from a study of monozygotic twins with inflammatory bowel disease. Total RNA, at approximately 3,500 ng, went into every TCR library. UMIs with a 6-nucleotide sample barcode were added by template switching. TCRdb re-called the 5' RACE reads and shows each CDR3 protein once, DNA omitted. This repertoire includes around 99,000 distinct CDR3 sequences. Turning to this clonotype: Antigen specificity is unknown.

The CDR3 loop spans 14 amino acids. Looked up from germline, CDR1 is DFQATT and CDR2 is SNEGSKA (reference sequence). Study observations and caveats: Twins with IBD had fewer clonotypes in common with others than healthy twins, particularly during disease activity. Distinction of different T cell subtypes was not possible.

This receptor was taken from a human donor with ulcerative colitis or Crohn's disease, or a healthy co-twin of an affected twin (not recorded which). The specimen sequenced was blood. The chain employs TRBV20-1 and TRBJ2-3. The CDR3 sequence is CSARDPWGTDTQYF.